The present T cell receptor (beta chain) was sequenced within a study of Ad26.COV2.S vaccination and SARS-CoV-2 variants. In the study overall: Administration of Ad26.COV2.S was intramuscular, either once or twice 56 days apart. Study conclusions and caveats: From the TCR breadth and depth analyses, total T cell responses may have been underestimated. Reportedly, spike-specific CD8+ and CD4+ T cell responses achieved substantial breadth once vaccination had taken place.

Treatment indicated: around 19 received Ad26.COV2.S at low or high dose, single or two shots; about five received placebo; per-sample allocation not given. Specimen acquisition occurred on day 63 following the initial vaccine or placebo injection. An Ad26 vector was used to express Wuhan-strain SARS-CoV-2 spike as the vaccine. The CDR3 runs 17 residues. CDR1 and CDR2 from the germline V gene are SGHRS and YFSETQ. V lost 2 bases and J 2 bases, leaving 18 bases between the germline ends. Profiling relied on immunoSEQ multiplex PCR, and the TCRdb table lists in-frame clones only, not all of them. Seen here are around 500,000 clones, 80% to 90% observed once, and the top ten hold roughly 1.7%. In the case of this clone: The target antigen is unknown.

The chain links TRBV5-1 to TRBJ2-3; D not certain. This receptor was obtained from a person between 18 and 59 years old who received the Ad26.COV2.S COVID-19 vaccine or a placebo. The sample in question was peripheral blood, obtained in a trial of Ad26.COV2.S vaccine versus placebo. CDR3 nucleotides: TGCGCCAGCAGCTTTTTCTCTCCCCATGCGGTCACAGATACGCAGTATTTT. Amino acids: CASSFFSPHAVTDTQYF.